This entry is about one T cell receptor beta chain. No cognate antigen has been identified for it. No much larger clone is present one base from it, and per-base qualities are unavailable. This entry is derived from a study of OX40 agonist ivuxolimab in advanced cancers. Background on the whole study: The costimulatory receptor OX40 (CD134) was targeted by ivuxolimab, a fully human IgG2 agonistic monoclonal antibody. Partial responses occurred in three dose-escalation patients: two with cutaneous melanoma and one with hepatocellular carcinoma. In the dose-escalation cohort, 82.7% of patients were male, and the mean age was around 60 years, with a range of roughly 23 to 85. Patients were allowed to have had prior anti-PD-1, anti-PD-L1 or anti-CTLA-4 therapy, and 30% to 40% of the dose-escalation patients had been treated with checkpoint inhibitors. Intravenous ivuxolimab was administered to patients every 2 weeks at six dose levels: 0.01, 0.1, 0.3, 1.5, 3 and 10 mg/kg. Peripheral TCRbeta sequencing was intended to test whether TCR sequence diversity was altered and clonal T-cell expansion was caused by ivuxolimab. Among the roughly 50 dose-escalation patients, around 20 had hepatocellular carcinoma, about 15 melanoma, 9 renal cell carcinoma and 9 head and neck cancer. The paper covers the monotherapy dose-escalation part of the phase I ivuxolimab trial, which included N = 52 patients. Study-wide conclusions, independent of this receptor: After ivuxolimab, expanded clones were on average more numerous among CD8+ T cells than among CD4+ T cells. At doses from 0.1 to 3.0 mg/kg, clonal expansion was seen in both CD4+ and CD8+ blood T cells between baseline and week 6. In the 0.1-3.0 mg/kg groups, partial responders were among the patients with the lowest normalized peripheral clonal expansion, particularly in CD8+ T cells. Antigen specificity was not determined for the clonally expanded peripheral T cells. Low levels of normalized T-cell clonal expansion were also seen in some patients who did not respond.

For sequencing of the TCRbeta CDR3 region, genomic DNA was extracted from the sorted cells. The immunoSEQ Assay was used for sequencing of TCRbeta CDR3 regions. The clones in this table, taken by TCRdb from immuneACCESS, are in-frame only. Not every clone is retained; where verified, under half of the shortfall comes from an unresolved V gene, and the cause of the rest is unknown. The sample includes some 74,000 clones, with around 94% observed a single time. 9.5% to 10% of the sample is in the top ten clones. Patients with autoimmune disease history or receiving systemic immunosuppression were excluded from the trial. Peripheral blood for TCR sequencing was collected from all dose cohorts at baseline, on cycle 4 day 1, and on cycle 7 day 1. The samples were drawn from a first-in-human, open-label, multicenter phase I dose-escalation trial of ivuxolimab. Adults with locally advanced or metastatic head and neck squamous cell, hepatocellular, melanoma or renal cell carcinoma were enrolled in the trial. Before TCR sequencing, CD4+ T cells and CD8+ T cells were sorted from peripheral blood as separate populations.

Taken from cysteine to phenylalanine, the CDR3 has 17 residues. The sequence is cut down to CDR3 DNA, 51 bases in frame from base 1. V loses 1 base at its end and J loses 5 bases; junction bases beyond the gene matches: 11. Reading the germline V gene gives CDR1 SGHVS and CDR2 FNYEAQ. Sequenced material: CD4+ or CD8+ T cells sorted from blood, taken in a trial of the OX40 agonist ivuxolimab. The sequence was collected from an adult with an advanced solid tumor such as melanoma, head and neck, liver or kidney cancer. The chain uses TRBV7-6 and TRBJ2-5, with 9 junctional bases fitting TRBD2. The CDR3 region has the sequence CASSLVPSGTSGETQYF. The DNA sequence is TGTGCCAGCAGCTTAGTGCCTAGCGGGACGTCCGGGGAGACCCAGTACTTC.